This TCR beta chain was retrieved from a study of tumor-infiltrating lymphocytes in localized non-small cell lung cancer. Study context: The cohort mixed smokers and never-smokers, several histologies, and some post-neoadjuvant-chemotherapy samples.

As to this clone: Its target is unknown.

The method was immunoSEQ multiplex PCR; TCRdb's version includes in-frame clones alone and lacks a portion of them. The sample includes about 12,000 clones, around 86% of them seen just once. Germline V gene data show CDR1 as KGHSH and CDR2 as LQKENI. There are 15 residues in the CDR3. With 1 base removed from V and 8 bases from J, the gap between germline ends came to 15 bases. Study-wide points: Higher tumor T cell infiltration than in uninvolved lung was supported by TCRbeta sequencing.

The clonotype was recovered from a human donor with non-small cell lung cancer. This sequence joins TRBV18 and TRBJ2-1, with D possibly TRBD1 on 5 matching bases. Input material: lung tumor tissue. The CDR3 coding sequence is TGTGCCAGCTCACCACGATCAGGGTTATCCGATGAGCAGTTCTTC. It encodes CASSPRSGLSDEQFF.